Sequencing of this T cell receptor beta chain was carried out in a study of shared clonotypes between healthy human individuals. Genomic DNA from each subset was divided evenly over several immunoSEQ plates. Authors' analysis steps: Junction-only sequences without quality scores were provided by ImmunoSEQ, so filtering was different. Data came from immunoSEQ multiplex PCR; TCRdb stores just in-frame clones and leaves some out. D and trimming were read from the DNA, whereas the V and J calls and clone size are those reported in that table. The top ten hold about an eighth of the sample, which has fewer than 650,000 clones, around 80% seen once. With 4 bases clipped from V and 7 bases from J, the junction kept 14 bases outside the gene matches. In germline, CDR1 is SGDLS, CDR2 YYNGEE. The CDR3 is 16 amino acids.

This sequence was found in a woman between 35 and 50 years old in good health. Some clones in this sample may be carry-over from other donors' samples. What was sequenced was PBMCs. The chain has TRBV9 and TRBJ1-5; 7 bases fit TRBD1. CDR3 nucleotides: TGTGCCAGCAGCTCCAAGAGGTACGGAGGGGGCCAGCCCCAGCATTTT. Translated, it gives CASSSKRYGGGQPQHF.